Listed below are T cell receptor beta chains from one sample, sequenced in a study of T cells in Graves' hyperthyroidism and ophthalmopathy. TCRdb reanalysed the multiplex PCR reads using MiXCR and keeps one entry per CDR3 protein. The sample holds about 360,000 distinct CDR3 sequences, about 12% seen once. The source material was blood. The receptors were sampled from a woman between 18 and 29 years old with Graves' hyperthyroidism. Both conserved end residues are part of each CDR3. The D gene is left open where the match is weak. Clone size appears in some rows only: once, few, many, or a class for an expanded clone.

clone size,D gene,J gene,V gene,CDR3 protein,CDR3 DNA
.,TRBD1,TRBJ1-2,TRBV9,CASSPPPYRGQNYGYTF,TGTGCCAGCAGCCCACCACCTTACAGGGGCCAAAACTATGGCTACACCTTC
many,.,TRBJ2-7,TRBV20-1,CSARDLQDSYEQYF,TGCAGTGCTAGAGATCTCCAGGATTCCTACGAGCAGTACTTC
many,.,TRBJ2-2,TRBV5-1,CASSLEANTGELFF,TGCGCCAGCAGCTTGGAAGCGAACACCGGGGAGCTGTTTTTT
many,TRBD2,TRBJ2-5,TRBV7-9,CASSSGLAGANQETQYF,TGTGCCAGCAGCTCGGGACTAGCGGGGGCCAACCAAGAGACCCAGTACTTC
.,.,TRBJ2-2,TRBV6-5,CASSYSNRLNTGELFF,TGTGCCAGCAGTTACTCCAACCGATTGAACACCGGGGAGCTGTTTTTT
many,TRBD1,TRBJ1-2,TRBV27,CASSLEQGVRGYTF,TGTGCCAGCAGTTTGGAACAGGGGGTTCGTGGCTACACCTTC
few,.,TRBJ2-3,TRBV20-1,CSVTREATDTQYF,TGCAGCGTTACCAGGGAGGCGACAGATACGCAGTATTTT
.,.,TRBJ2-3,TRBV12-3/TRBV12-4,CASSLAPPRGASDTQYF,TGTGCCAGCAGTTTAGCCCCCCCACGGGGGGCCTCAGATACGCAGTATTTT
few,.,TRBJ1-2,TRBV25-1,CASSGPGYGYTF,TGTGCCAGCAGTGGACCCGGCTACGGCTACACCTTC
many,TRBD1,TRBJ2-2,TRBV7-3,CASSPHAGTGAANTGELFF,TGTGCCAGCAGCCCCCACGCCGGGACAGGGGCGGCGAACACCGGGGAGCTGTTTTTT
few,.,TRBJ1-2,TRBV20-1,CSAPPGQPLVAYGYTF,TGCAGTGCTCCACCCGGACAGCCCCTAGTCGCCTATGGCTACACCTTC
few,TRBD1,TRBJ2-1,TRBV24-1,CATARDRGYNEQSF,TGTGCCACCGCGAGGGACAGGGGTTACAATGAGCAGTCCTTC
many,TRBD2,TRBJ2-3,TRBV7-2,CASSLWTSGSPAGDTQYF,TGTGCCAGCAGCTTATGGACTAGCGGGAGCCCAGCTGGAGATACGCAGTATTTT
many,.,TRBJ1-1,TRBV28,CASVESLQGTVRFF,TGTGCCAGCGTAGAATCATTACAGGGTACAGTGCGTTTCTTT
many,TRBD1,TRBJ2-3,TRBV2,CASRVLGTGGSQGPDTQYF,TGTGCCAGCAGAGTACTGGGGACAGGGGGAAGCCAAGGCCCAGATACGCAGTATTTT
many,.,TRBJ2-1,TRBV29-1,CSLGRSYNEQFF,TGCAGCCTGGGGCGGTCCTACAATGAGCAGTTCTTC
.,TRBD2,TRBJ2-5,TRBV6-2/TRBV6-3,CASSYSLGGRAFPPVF,TGTGCCAGCAGTTACTCTCTAGGAGGGAGGGCTTTTCCCCCAGTCTTC
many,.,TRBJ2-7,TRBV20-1,CSARDSGAGYYSYEQYF,TGCAGTGCTAGAGACTCTGGGGCAGGCTACTACTCCTACGAGCAGTACTTC
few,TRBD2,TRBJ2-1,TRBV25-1,CASATRTSGRNEQFF,TGTGCCAGCGCTACTCGGACTAGCGGGAGGAATGAGCAGTTCTTC
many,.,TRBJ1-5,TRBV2,CASSERRLGSNQPQHF,TGTGCCAGCAGTGAACGTAGGTTGGGTAGCAATCAGCCCCAGCATTTT
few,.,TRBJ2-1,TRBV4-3,CASSPLAGPTLNNEQFF,TGCGCCAGCAGCCCACTGGCGGGACCGACGCTTAACAATGAGCAGTTCTTC
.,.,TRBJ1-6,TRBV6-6,CASSYSIQGHRSPLHF,TGTGCCAGCAGTTACTCGATACAGGGACATAGATCACCCCTCCACTTT
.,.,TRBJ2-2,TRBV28,CASSLRGGGELFF,TGTGCCAGCAGTTTAAGGGGCGGCGGGGAGCTGTTTTTT
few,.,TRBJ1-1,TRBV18,CASSPTGASVNTEAFF,TGTGCCAGCTCACCAACGGGGGCCAGTGTAAACACTGAAGCTTTCTTT
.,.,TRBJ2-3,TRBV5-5,CASSIGGDNTDTQYF,TGTGCCAGCAGCATCGGGGGCGATAACACAGATACGCAGTATTTT
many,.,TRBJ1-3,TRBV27,CASGETSGNTIYF,TGTGCCAGCGGGGAAACCTCTGGAAACACCATATATTTT
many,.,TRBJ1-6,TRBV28,CASRLDSLNSPLHF,TGTGCCAGCAGGCTGGACAGTTTGAATTCACCCCTCCACTTT
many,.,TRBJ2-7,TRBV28,CASSVRPGQSYEQYF,TGTGCCAGCAGCGTCCGTCCTGGTCAATCCTACGAGCAGTACTTC
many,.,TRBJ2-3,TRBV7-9,CASSSGVDTQYF,TGTGCCAGCAGCTCCGGTGTCGATACGCAGTATTTT
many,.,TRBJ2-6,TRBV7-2,CASSLNGQGANVLTF,TGTGCCAGCAGCTTAAATGGACAGGGGGCCAACGTCCTGACTTTC
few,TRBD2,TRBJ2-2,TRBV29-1,CSVAELAGRYTGELFF,TGCAGCGTTGCTGAACTAGCGGGAAGATACACCGGGGAGCTGTTTTTT
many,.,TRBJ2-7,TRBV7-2,CASSFDNSYEQYF,TGTGCCAGCAGCTTCGACAACTCCTACGAGCAGTACTTC
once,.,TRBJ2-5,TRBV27,CASSLIPLKEETQYF,TGTGCCAGCAGTTTAATCCCCCTGAAGGAAGAGACCCAGTACTTC
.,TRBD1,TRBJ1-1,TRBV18,CASSPPRTGRDRDTEAFF,TGTGCCAGCTCACCACCCCGGACAGGGAGGGATAGGGACACTGAAGCTTTCTTT
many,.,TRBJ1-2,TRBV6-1,CASSAYTNYGYTF,TGTGCCAGCAGTGCATACACTAACTATGGCTACACCTTC
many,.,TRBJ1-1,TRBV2,CATHGDSGTEAFF,TGTGCCACCCACGGGGACTCAGGCACTGAAGCTTTCTTT
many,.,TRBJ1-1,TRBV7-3,CASSLGRQSREAFF,TGTGCCAGCAGCTTAGGACGACAGTCTCGTGAAGCTTTCTTT